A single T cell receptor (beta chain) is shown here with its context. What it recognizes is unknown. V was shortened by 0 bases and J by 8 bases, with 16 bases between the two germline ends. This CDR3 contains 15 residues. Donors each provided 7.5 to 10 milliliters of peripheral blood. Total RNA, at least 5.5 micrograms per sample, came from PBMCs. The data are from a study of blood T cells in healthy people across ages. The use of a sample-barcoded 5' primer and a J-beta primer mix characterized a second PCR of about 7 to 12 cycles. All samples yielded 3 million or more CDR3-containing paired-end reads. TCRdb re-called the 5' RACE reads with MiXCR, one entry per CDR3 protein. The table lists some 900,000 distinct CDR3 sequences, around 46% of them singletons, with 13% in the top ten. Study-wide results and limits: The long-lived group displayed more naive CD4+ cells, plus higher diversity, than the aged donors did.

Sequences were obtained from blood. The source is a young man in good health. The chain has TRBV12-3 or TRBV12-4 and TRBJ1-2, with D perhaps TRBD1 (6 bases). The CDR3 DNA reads TGTGCCAGCAGTTTAGCGGAGGCGGGGGCGCGGGGCTACACCTTC. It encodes CASSLAEAGARGYTF.